This section outlines one TCR beta chain sequence together with its context. The antigen is not known. A multiplex PCR was run with 60 Vbeta primers and 13 Jbeta primers. Profiled with immunoSEQ multiplex PCR; TCRdb holds only in-frame clones, not every one. The sample records around 200,000 clones, around 80% being singletons. This entry comes from a study of cytomegalovirus exposure and HLA in healthy donors. Study observations and caveats: It was reported that the classifier diagnosed cytomegalovirus status with high specificity and sensitivity in both the original and validation cohorts.

The germline gives CDR1 GTSNPN, CDR2 SVGIG (reference sequence). The length of the CDR3 is 12 residues. V was cut by 3 bases and J by 4 bases, with 9 bases left in between. The chain employs TRBV30 and TRBJ2-5; perhaps TRBD2 as D (6 bases). Sequencing input: PBMCs. The TCR comes from a girl between 2 and 10 years old in good health and CMV-seropositive. The DNA of the CDR3 is TGTGCCTGGAGCGGGAGCCGAGAGACCCAGTACTTC. Amino acids: CAWSGSRETQYF.